The rows below give T cell receptor beta chains drawn from one sample of a study of cytomegalovirus exposure and HLA in healthy donors. Sequencing was performed with immunoSEQ multiplex PCR; in TCRdb, only in-frame clones are kept and a portion is missing. The sample includes approximately 220,000 clones, 70% to 80% of them seen just once. The sequenced sample consisted of PBMCs. The receptors here all came from a girl aged 2 to 10 in good health and CMV-seronegative. Both conserved end residues are part of each CDR3. Fields, in order: V gene, clone size, D gene, J gene, CDR3 DNA, CDR3 protein. The D gene is left open where the match is weak. Clone size, where shown, is once, few, many, or a class for clones that have expanded.

TRBV13	once	.	TRBJ1-1	TGTGCCAGCAGCTTAGTGGGGGCTCAGGGGTTGAACACTGAAGCTTTCTTT	CASSLVGAQGLNTEAFF
TRBV6-1	.	.	TRBJ1-1	TGTGCCATTAGGAGACCGGCGAACACTGAAGCTTTCTTT	CAIRRPANTEAFF
TRBV29-1	.	.	TRBJ1-1	TGCAGCGTTATGGACCCGTCGGGGGAAGCTTTCTTT	CSVMDPSGEAFF
TRBV7-2	.	TRBD2	TRBJ2-2	TGTGCCAGCAGCACCTTAGCGGGAGTGGCCGGGGAGCTGTTTTTT	CASSTLAGVAGELFF
TRBV9	.	.	TRBJ1-4	TGTGCCAGCAGCGTAGCTAGTACCCTTAATGAAAAACTGTTTTTT	CASSVASTLNEKLFF
TRBV9	.	.	TRBJ1-2	TGTGCCAGCAGCCTGGAGGGGAGGGCCACAGGTCATGGCTACACCTTC	CASSLEGRATGHGYTF
TRBV5-1	.	TRBD1	TRBJ2-5	TGCGCCAGCAGCTTGGTGCCTTATAACAGGGGTAGTGGTGAGACCCAGTACTTC	CASSLVPYNRGSGETQYF
TRBV12-5	few	.	TRBJ1-1	TGTGCTAGTGGTTTATCGTTAGGCTACGGAGCGAACACTGAAGCTTTCTTT	CASGLSLGYGANTEAFF
TRBV28	few	.	TRBJ1-1	TGTGCCAGCAGTGATCCGGGGGACACTGAAGCTTTCTTT	CASSDPGDTEAFF
TRBV19	.	TRBD2	TRBJ2-7	TGTGCCAGTAGTATACTAGCGGGGCCCTACGAGCAGTACTTC	CASSILAGPYEQYF
TRBV5-1	.	.	TRBJ1-2	TGCGCCAGCAGCTTGGAGGGGCGCTATGGCTACACCTTC	CASSLEGRYGYTF
TRBV11-1	.	.	TRBJ1-1	TGTGCCAGCAGCTTTAACGGGTTAAACACTGAAGCTTTCTTT	CASSFNGLNTEAFF
TRBV5-4	.	.	TRBJ1-1	TGTGCCAGCAGCTCTTTCTCGACAGTTATGAACACTGAAGCTTTCTTT	CASSSFSTVMNTEAFF
TRBV7-9	.	TRBD1	TRBJ2-2	TGTGCCAGCAGCTCACCAGACAGGGGGTTGACCGGGGAGCTGTTTTTT	CASSSPDRGLTGELFF
TRBV11-2	.	.	TRBJ2-7	TGTGCCAGCACCTGGGAGTACCACGAGCAGTACTTC	CASTWEYHEQYF
TRBV20-1	.	.	TRBJ1-2	TGCAGTGCTGACTCCTATGGCTACACCTTC	CSADSYGYTF
TRBV6-5	.	.	TRBJ2-7	TGTGCCAGCAGTTCCGCCGGGACTGACTCCTACGAGCAGTACTTC	CASSSAGTDSYEQYF
TRBV5-1	.	TRBD2	TRBJ2-7	TGCGCCAGCAGCTTGGAGGTGGCGGGGGGGGGCGAGCAGTACTTC	CASSLEVAGGGEQYF
TRBV2	.	TRBD2	TRBJ2-5	TGTGCCAGCAGTGTTTCCCGGGAGGGAGAGACCCAGTACTTC	CASSVSREGETQYF
TRBV19	.	.	TRBJ1-1	TGTGCCAGTTCGAGAGGGTTCATTGAAGCTTTCTTT	CASSRGFIEAFF
TRBV9	.	.	TRBJ2-1	TGTGCCAGCAGCCCAGGTGGAAGCTCCTACAATGAGCAGTTCTTC	CASSPGGSSYNEQFF
TRBV19	few	TRBD1	TRBJ1-1	TGTGCCAGTAGTGTTACAGGGGACAACACTGAAGCTTTCTTT	CASSVTGDNTEAFF
TRBV29-1	.	.	TRBJ2-1	TGCAGCGGAATGACTCGTTCGGGCAATGAGCAGTTCTTC	CSGMTRSGNEQFF
TRBV7-6	.	TRBD2	TRBJ2-1	TGTGCCAGCAGCTTAGGTAGTAGCGGGAGGTTTTCGGTCGTTCCCTACAATGAGCAGTTCTTC	CASSLGSSGRFSVVPYNEQFF